The present TCR beta chain was sequenced within a study of T-cell reconstitution after alpha-beta-depleted transplantation in children. A TCRbeta library incorporating unique molecular identifiers was prepared. Using its own MiXCR run on the PCR reads, TCRdb lists one record per CDR3 protein. The sample carries about 600,000 distinct CDR3 sequences, roughly 10% recorded once. After removal of 0 bases from V and 1 base from J, the junction contained 10 bases not matched to a gene. Germline CDR1 reads MNHEY; CDR2 reads SMNVEV (reference sequence). The CDR3 has 18 residues. The specimen was PBMCs from the stem cell graft donor, collected from the stem cell graft. This clonotype was sampled from a human donor who donated a stem cell graft to a child with acute myeloid leukemia. V is TRBV27 and J is TRBJ1-1; 8 bases line up with TRBD1. The CDR3, as DNA: TGTGCCAGCAGTTTATCTGCCAGGGGGCATGTTCGGAACACTGAAGCTTTCTTT. Its protein product is CASSLSARGHVRNTEAFF.